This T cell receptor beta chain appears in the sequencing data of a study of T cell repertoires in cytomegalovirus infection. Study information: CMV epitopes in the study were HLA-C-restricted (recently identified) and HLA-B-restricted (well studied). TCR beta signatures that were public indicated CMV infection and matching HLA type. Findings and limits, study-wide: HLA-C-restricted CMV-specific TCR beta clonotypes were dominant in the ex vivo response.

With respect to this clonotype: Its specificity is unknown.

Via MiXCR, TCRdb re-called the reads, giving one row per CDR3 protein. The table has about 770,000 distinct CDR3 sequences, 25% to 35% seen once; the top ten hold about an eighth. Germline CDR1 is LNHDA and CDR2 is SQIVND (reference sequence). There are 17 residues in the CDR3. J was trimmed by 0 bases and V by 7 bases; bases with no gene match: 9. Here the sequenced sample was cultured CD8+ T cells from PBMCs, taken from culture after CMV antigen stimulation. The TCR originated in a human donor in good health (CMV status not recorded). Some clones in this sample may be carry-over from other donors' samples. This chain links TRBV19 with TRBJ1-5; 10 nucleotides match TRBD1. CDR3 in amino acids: CASKRARQGASNQPQHF. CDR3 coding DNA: TGTGCCAGTAAGAGAGCTAGACAGGGGGCTAGCAATCAGCCCCAGCATTTT.